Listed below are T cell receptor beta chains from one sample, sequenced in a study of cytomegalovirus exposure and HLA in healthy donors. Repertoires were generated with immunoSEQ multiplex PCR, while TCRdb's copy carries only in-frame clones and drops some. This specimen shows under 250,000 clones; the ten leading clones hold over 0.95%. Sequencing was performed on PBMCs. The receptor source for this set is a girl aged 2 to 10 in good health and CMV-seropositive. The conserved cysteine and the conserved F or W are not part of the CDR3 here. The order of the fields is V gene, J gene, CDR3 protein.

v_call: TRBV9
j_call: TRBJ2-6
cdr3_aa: ASSGGQGLSSGANVLT

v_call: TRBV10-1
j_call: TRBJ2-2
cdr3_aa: ASRDSDTGELF

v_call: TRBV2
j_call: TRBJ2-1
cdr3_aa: ASSPTSGRSNEQF

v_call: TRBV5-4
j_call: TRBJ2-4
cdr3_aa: ASSSTGLGLNIQY

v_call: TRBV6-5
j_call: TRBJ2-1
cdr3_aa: ASSYGVLVSDNEQF

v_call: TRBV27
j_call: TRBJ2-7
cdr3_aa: ASGVAGGTYEQY

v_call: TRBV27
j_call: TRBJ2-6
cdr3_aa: ASTFSSGANVLT

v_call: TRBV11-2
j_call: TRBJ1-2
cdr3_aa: ASSLVEPRAGYT

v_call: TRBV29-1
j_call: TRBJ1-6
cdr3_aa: SVRVTGPRNSPLH

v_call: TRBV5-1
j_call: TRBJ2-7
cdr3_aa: ASSSSSSYEQY

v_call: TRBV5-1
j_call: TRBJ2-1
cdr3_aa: ASSFGQGWDEQF